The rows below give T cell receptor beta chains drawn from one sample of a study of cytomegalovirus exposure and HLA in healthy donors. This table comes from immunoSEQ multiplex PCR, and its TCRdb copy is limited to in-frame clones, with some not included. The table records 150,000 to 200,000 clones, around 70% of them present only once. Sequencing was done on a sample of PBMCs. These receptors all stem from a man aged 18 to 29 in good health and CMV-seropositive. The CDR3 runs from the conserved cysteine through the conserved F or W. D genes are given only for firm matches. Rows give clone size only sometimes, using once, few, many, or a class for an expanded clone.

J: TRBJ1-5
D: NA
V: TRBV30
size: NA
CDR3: CAWSGGGNQPQHF
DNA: TGTGCCTGGAGCGGGGGAGGCAATCAGCCCCAGCATTTT

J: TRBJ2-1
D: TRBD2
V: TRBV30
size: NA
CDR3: CAWRLAGVYNEQFF
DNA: TGTGCCTGGAGACTCGCGGGGGTCTACAATGAGCAGTTCTTC

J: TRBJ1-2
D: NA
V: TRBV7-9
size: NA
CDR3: CASSSGDGYTF
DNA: TGTGCCAGCAGCTCAGGGGATGGCTACACCTTC

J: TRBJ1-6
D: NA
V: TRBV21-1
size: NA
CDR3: CASSTASSYNSPLHF
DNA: TGTGCCAGCAGCACTGCGAGCTCCTATAATTCACCCCTCCACTTT

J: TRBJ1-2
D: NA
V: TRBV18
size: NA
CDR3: CASSPAGDGNYGYTF
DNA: TGTGCCAGCTCACCAGCAGGTGATGGGAACTATGGCTACACCTTC

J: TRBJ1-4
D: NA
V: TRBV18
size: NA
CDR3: CASSPGAPDEKLFF
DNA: TGTGCCAGCTCCCCGGGTGCCCCAGACGAAAAACTGTTTTTT

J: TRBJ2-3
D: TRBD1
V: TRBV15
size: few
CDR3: CATSLGGEADTQYF
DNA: TGTGCCACCAGCTTAGGGGGCGAGGCAGATACGCAGTATTTT

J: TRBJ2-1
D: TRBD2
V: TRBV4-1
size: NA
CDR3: CASSPARAGGRFF
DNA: TGCGCCAGCAGCCCAGCAAGGGCGGGGGGCCGGTTCTTC

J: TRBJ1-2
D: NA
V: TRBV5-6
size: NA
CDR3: CASSLGGVRAGGYTF
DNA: TGTGCCAGCAGCTTGGGGGGCGTTCGAGCGGGTGGCTACACCTTC

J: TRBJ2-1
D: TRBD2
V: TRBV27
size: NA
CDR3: CASSRASGRSTEQFF
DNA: TGTGCCAGCAGTCGGGCTAGCGGGAGAAGTACTGAGCAGTTCTTC

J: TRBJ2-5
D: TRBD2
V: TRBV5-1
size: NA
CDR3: CASSLGLAGSQETQYF
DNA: TGCGCCAGCAGCCTCGGACTAGCGGGATCCCAAGAGACCCAGTACTTC

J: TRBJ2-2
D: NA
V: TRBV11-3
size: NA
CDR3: CASGGGELFF
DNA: TGTGCCAGCGGCGGAGGGGAGCTGTTTTTT

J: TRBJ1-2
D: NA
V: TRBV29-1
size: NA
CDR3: CSVATGMDYGYTF
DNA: TGCAGCGTTGCAACAGGGATGGACTATGGCTACACCTTC

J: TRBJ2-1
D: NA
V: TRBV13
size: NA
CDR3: CASSRKTENYNEQFF
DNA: TGTGCCAGCAGCCGGAAGACGGAGAATTACAATGAGCAGTTCTTC

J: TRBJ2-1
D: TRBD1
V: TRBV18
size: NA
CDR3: CASSPLGQVRNEQFF
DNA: TGTGCCAGCTCACCCCTCGGACAGGTGAGGAATGAGCAGTTCTTC

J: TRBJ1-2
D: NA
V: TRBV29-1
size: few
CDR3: CSVYPGEWTF
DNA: TGCAGCGTTTACCCAGGGGAATGGACCTTC

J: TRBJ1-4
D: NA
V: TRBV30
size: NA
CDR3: CAWSVQNEKLFF
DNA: TGTGCCTGGAGTGTACAGAATGAAAAACTGTTTTTT

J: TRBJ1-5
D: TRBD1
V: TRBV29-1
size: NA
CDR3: CSVRDSFNQPQHF
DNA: TGCAGCGTACGGGACAGTTTCAATCAGCCCCAGCATTTT

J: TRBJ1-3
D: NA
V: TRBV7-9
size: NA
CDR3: CASSSWLSGNTIYF
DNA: TGTGCCAGCAGCTCCTGGCTCTCTGGAAACACCATATATTTT

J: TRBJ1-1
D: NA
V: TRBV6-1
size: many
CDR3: CASSEKQNTEAFF
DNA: TGTGCCAGCAGTGAAAAACAGAACACTGAAGCTTTCTTT

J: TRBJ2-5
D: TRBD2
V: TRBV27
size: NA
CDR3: CASSTLLAGGQETQYF
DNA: TGTGCCAGCAGTACCCTTCTAGCGGGGGGGCAAGAGACCCAGTACTTC

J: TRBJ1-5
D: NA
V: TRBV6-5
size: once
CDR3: CASSVDNGNQPQHF
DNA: TGTGCCAGCAGCGTTGACAACGGCAATCAGCCCCAGCATTTT

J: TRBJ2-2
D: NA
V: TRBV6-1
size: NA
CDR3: CAGLSGHPNTGELFF
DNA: TGTGCCGGACTTTCGGGACACCCGAACACCGGGGAGCTGTTTTTT